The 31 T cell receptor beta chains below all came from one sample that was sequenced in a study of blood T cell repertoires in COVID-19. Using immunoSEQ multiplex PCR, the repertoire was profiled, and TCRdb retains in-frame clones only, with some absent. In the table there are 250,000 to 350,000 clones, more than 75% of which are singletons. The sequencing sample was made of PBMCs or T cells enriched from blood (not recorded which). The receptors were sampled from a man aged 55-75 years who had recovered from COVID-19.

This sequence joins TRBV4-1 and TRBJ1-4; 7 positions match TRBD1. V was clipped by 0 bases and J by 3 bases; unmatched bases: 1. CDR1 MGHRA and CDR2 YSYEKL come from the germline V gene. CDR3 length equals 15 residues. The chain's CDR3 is CASSQDQGANEKLFF. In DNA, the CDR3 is TGCGCCAGCAGCCAAGATCAGGGGGCTAATGAAAAACTGTTTTTT.

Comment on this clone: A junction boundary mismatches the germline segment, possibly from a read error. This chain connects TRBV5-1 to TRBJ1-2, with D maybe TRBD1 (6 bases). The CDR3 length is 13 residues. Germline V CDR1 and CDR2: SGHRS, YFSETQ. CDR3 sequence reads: CASTLGQGYGYTF. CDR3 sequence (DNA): TGCGCCAGCACCTTGGGACAAGGCTATGGCTACACCTTC.

CDR3 sequence (DNA): TGCGCCAGCAGCCAAAAATCACTGGACAGGGCGTGGCAATCAGCCCAGCATTTT. Its translation: CASSQKSLDRAWQSAQHF. The rearrangement joins TRBV4-1 to TRBJ1-5, with 8 positions matching TRBD1. Germline CDR1 is MGHRA and CDR2 is YSYEKL. The CDR3 is 18 residues long. The V segment lost 2 bases and the J segment 11 bases; nucleotides outside the gene matches: 20.

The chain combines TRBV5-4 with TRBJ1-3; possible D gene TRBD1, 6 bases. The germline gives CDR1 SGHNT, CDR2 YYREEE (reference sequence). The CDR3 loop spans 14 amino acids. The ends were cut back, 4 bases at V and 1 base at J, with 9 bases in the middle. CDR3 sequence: CASSPGASGNTIYF. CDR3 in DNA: TGTGCCAGCAGCCCAGGGGCATCTGGAAACACCATATATTTT.

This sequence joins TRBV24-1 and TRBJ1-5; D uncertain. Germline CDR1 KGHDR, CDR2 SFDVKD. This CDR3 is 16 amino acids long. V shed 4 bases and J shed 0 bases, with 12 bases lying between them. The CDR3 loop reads CATSETDIISNQPQHF. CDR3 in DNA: TGTGCCACCAGTGAAACCGACATCATTAGCAATCAGCCCCAGCATTTT.

The CDR3 DNA reads as TGTGCCAGCAGGACGACAGGGGGGACTCCCTACGAGCAGTACTTC. It specifies CASRTTGGTPYEQYF. V usage is TRBV2 and J usage is TRBJ2-7; 9 bases map to TRBD1. Germline values: CDR1 SNHLY, CDR2 FYNNEI. The CDR3 is made up of 15 amino acids. With V trimmed by 6 bases and J by 2 bases, 8 bases remained unmatched.

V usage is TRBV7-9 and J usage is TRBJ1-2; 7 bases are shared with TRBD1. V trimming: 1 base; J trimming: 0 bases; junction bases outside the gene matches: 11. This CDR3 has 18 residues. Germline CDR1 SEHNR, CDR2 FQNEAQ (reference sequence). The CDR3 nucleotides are TGTGCCAGCAGCTTAGGCAACCCGGCAGGGGGGCCTAACTATGGCTACACCTTC. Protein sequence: CASSLGNPAGGPNYGYTF.

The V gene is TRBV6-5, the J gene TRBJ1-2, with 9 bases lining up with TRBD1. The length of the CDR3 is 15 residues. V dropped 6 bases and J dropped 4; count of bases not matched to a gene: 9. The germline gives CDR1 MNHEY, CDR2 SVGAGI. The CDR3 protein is CASRNGQGLIYGYTF. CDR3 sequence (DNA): TGTGCCAGCAGGAACGGACAGGGGTTGATCTATGGCTACACCTTC.

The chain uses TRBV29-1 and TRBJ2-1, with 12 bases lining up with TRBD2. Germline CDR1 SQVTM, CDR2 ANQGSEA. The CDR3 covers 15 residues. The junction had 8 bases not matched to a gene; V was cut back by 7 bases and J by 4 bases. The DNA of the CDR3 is TGCAGCGGGGGCACCGGACTAGCGGGATACAATGAGCAGTTCTTC. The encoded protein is CSGGTGLAGYNEQFF.

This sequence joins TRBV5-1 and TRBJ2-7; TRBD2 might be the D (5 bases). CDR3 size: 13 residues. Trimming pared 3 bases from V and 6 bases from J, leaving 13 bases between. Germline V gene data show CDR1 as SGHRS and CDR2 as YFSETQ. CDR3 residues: CASSSSLVGEQYF. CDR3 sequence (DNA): TGCGCCAGCAGCTCCTCACTAGTGGGCGAGCAGTACTTC.

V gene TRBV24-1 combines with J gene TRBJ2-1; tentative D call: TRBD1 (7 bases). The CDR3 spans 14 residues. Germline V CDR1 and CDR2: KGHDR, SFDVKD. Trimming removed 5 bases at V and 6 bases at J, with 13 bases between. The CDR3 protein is CATSGQGGPNEQFF. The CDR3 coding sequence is TGTGCCACCAGTGGTCAGGGGGGACCCAATGAGCAGTTCTTC.

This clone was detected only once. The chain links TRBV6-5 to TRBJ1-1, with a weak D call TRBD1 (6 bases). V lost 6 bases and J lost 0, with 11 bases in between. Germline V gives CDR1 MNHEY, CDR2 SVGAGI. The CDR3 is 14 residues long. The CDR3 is CASSADRLNTEAFF. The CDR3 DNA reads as TGTGCCAGCAGCGCGGACAGATTGAACACTGAAGCTTTCTTT.

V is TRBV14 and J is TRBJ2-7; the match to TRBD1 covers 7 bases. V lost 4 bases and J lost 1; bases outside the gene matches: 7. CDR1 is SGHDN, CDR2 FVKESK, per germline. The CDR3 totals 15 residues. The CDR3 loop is CASSLRDSGSYEQYF. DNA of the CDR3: TGTGCCAGCAGCCTTCGGGACAGTGGTTCCTACGAGCAGTACTTC.

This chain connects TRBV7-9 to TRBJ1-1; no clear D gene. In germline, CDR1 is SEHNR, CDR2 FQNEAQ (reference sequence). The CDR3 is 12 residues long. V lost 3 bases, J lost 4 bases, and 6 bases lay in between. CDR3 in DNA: TGTGCCAGCAGCTTTGTCGGCACTGAAGCTTTCTTT. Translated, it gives CASSFVGTEAFF.

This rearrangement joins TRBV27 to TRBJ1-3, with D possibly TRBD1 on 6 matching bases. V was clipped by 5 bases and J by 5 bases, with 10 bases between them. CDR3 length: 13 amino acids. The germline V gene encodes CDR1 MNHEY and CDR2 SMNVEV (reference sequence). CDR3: CASSPQGRNTIYF. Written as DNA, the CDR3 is TGTGCCAGCAGTCCACAGGGTCGAAACACCATATATTTT.

CDR3 nucleotide sequence: TGTGCCAGCAGCTTAACGGGAGACAGAGCTTACTATGGCTACACCTTC. Residues: CASSLTGDRAYYGYTF. The chain recombines TRBV7-9 with TRBJ1-2, with D possibly TRBD1 on 5 matching bases. This CDR3 is 16 amino acids long. The germline V gene has CDR1 SEHNR and CDR2 FQNEAQ (reference sequence). V was cut by 2 bases and J by 3 bases, with 16 bases left in between.

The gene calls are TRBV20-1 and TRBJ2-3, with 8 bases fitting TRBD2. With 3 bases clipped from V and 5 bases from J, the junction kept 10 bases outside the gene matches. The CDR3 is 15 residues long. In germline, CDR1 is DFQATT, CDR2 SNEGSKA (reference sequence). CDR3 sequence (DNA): TGCAGTGCTAGTCCGCCCGGACTAGCCGTAGATACGCAGTATTTT. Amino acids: CSASPPGLAVDTQYF.

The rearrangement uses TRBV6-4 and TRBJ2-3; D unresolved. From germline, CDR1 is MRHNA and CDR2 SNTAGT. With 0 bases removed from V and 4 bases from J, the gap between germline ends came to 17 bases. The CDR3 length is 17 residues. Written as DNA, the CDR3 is TGTGCCAGCAGTGACTCTCCCTGGCGGAACCCCCCAGATACGCAGTATTTT. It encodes CASSDSPWRNPPDTQYF.

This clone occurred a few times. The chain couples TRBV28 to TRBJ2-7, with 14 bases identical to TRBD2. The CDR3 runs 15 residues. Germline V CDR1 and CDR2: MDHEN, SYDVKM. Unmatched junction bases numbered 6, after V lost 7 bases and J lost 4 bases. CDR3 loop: CASNPGTSGSYEQYF. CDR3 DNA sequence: TGTGCCAGCAACCCAGGGACTAGCGGGAGTTACGAGCAGTACTTC.

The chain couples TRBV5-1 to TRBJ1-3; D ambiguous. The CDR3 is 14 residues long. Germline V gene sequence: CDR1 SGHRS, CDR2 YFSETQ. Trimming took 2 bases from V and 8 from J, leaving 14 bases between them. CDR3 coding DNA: TGCGCCAGCAGCTTCATTGCAGGCTCTGACACCATATATTTT. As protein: CASSFIAGSDTIYF.

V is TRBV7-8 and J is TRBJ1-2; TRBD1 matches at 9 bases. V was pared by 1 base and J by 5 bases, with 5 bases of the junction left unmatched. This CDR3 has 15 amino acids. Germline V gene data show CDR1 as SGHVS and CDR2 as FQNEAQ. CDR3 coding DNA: TGTGCCAGCAGCTTAGTGGGACAGGGCTTTTATGGCTACACCTTC. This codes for CASSLVGQGFYGYTF. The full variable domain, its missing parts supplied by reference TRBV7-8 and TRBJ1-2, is GAGVSQSPRYKVAKRGQDVALRCDPISGHVSLFWYQQALGQGPEFLTYFQNEAQLDKSGLPSDRFFAERPEGSVSTLKIQRTQQEDSAVYLCASSLVGQGFYGYTFGSGTRLTVV.

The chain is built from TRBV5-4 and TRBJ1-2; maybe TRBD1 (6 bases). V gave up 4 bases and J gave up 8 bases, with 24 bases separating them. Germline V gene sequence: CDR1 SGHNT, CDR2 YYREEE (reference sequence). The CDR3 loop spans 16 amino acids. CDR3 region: CASSPPFRDTPDGYTF. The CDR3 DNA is TGTGCCAGCAGCCCGCCGTTTAGGGACACGCCTGACGGCTACACCTTC.

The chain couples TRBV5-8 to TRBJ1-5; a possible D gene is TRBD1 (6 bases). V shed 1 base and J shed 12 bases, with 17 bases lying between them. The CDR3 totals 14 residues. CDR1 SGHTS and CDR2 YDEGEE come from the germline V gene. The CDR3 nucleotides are TGTGCCAGCAGCTTGATGGGGGCGGTCAACCTCCAGCATTTT. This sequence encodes CASSLMGAVNLQHF.

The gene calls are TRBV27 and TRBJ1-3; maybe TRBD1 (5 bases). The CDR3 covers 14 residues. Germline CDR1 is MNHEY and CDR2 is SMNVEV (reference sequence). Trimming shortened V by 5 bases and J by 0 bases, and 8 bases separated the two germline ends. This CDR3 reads CASSDRHSGNTIYF. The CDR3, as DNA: TGTGCCAGCAGTGACAGACACTCTGGAAACACCATATATTTT.

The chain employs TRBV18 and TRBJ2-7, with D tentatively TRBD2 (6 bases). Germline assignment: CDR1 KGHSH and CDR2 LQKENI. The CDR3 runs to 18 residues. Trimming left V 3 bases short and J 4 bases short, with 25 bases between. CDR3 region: CASSPSSVSGDSGYEQYF. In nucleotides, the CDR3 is TGTGCCAGCTCACCTTCATCAGTATCCGGGGACTCTGGATACGAGCAGTACTTC. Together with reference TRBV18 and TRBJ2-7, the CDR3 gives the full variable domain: NAGVMQNPRHLVRRRGQEARLRCSPMKGHSHVYWYRQLPEEGLKFMVYLQKENIIDESGMPKERFSAEFPKEGPSILRIQQVVRGDSAAYFCASSPSSVSGDSGYEQYFGPGTRLTVT.

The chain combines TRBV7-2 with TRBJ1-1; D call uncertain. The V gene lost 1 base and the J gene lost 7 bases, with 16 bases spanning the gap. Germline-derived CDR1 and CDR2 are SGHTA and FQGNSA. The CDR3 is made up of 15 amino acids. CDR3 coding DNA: TGTGCCAGCAGCTTAGGAGGAAGCCGACGGATTGAAGCTTTCTTT. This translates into CASSLGGSRRIEAFF.

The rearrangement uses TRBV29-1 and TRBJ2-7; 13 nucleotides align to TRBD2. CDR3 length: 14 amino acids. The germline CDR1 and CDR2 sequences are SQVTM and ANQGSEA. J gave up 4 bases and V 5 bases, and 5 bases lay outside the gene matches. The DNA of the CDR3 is TGCAGCGTTATGGGACTAGCGGGGCTATACGAGCAGTACTTC. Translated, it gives CSVMGLAGLYEQYF.

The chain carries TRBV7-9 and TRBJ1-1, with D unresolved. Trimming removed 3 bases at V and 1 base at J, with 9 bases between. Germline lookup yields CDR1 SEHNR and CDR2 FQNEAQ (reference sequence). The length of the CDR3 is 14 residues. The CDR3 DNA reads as TGTGCCAGCAGCTTCTTGCCACAGAACACTGAAGCTTTCTTT. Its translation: CASSFLPQNTEAFF.

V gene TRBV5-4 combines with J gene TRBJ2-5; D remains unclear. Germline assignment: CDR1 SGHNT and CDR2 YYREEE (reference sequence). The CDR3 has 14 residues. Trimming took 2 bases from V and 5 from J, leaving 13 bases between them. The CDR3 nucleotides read TGTGCCAGCAGCTTAGATCAGTTTATGGAGACCCAGTACTTC. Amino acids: CASSLDQFMETQYF. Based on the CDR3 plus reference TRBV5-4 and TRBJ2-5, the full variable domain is ETGVTQSPTHLIKTRGQQVTLRCSSQSGHNTVSWYQQALGQGPQFIFQYYREEENGRGNFPPRFSGLQFPNYSSELNVNALELDDSALYLCASSLDQFMETQYFGPGTRLLVL.

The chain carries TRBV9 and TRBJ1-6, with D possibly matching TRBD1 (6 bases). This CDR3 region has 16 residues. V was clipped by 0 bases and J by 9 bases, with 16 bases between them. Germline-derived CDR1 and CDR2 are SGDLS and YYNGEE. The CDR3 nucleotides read TGTGCCAGCAGCGTAGGATGGGCAGGGGAAGTTTCACCCCTCCACTTT. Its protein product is CASSVGWAGEVSPLHF. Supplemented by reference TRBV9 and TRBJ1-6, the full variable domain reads DSGVTQTPKHLITATGQRVTLRCSPRSGDLSVYWYQQSLDQGLQFLIQYYNGEERAKGNILERFSAQQFPDLHSELNLSSLELGDSALYFCASSVGWAGEVSPLHFGNGTRLTVT.

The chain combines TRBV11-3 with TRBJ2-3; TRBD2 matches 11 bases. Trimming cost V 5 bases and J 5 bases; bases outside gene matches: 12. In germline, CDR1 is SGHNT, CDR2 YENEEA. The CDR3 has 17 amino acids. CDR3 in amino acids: CASSARRTSGRGDTQYF. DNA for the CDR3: TGTGCCAGCAGCGCAAGAAGGACTAGCGGGCGTGGAGATACGCAGTATTTT.